These T cell receptor beta chains were read from a single sample in a study of OX40 agonist ivuxolimab in advanced cancers. Libraries were prepared by immunoSEQ multiplex PCR; TCRdb keeps only in-frame clonotypes and omits some of them. Found here are about 70,000 clones, roughly 88% of them singletons; the top ten hold 2.8%. The sample here was CD4+ or CD8+ T cells sorted from blood, taken in a trial of the OX40 agonist ivuxolimab. The receptors were sampled from an adult with an advanced solid tumor such as melanoma, head and neck, liver or kidney cancer. The CDR3 runs from the conserved cysteine through the conserved F or W. D genes are given only for firm matches. Expanded clones get a size class; other rows say once, few or many, or leave the size out.

v_gene	j_gene	abundance	d_gene	CDR3nt	CDR3aa
TRBV11-2	TRBJ2-1	once	NA	TGTGCCAGCAGCTTCTCCCGGAACAATGAGCAGTTCTTC	CASSFSRNNEQFF
TRBV6-6	TRBJ1-4	NA	NA	TGTGCCAGCAGTGTGGGACGGAATGAAAAACTGTTTTTT	CASSVGRNEKLFF
TRBV25-1	TRBJ2-6	NA	NA	TGTGCCAGCAGTGGGGGTTTCGAGCCTGGGGCCAACGTCCTGACTTTC	CASSGGFEPGANVLTF
TRBV6-1	TRBJ2-3	NA	NA	TGTGCCAGCAGTGAAGCGCGTCGGAGACAAACAGATACGCAGTATTTT	CASSEARRRQTDTQYF
TRBV11-2	TRBJ2-7	NA	NA	TGTGCCAGCAGCTTAGATACCGGGCCCCTCTACGAGCAGTACTTC	CASSLDTGPLYEQYF
TRBV11-2	TRBJ2-7	NA	TRBD1	TGTGCCAGCAGCTTATTTGGGGACAGAATATACGAGCAGTACTTC	CASSLFGDRIYEQYF
TRBV6-4	TRBJ2-1	NA	TRBD1	TGTGCCAGCAGTAGTATACAGGGGAATGAGCAGTTCTTC	CASSSIQGNEQFF
TRBV15	TRBJ1-2	once	NA	TGTGCCACCAGCAGAGAGCGGTTGGGGGGCTATGGCTACACCTTC	CATSRERLGGYGYTF
TRBV5-5	TRBJ2-7	NA	TRBD2	TGTGCCAGCAGCTCTCTTGGCGGGGGATCCTATTCCTACGAGCAGTACTTC	CASSSLGGGSYSYEQYF
TRBV5-5	TRBJ2-7	few	TRBD1	TGTGCCAGCACCTACCTAGTACAGGGGGGCGAGCAGTACTTC	CASTYLVQGGEQYF
TRBV5-1	TRBJ1-4	once	TRBD1	TGCGCCAGCAGCTCATCTGACAGGGGGCAAGGGGAAAAACTGTTTTTT	CASSSSDRGQGEKLFF
TRBV6-5	TRBJ2-7	NA	NA	TGTGCCAGCAGACGCGGGCCGACAGATTCATACGAGCAGTACTTC	CASRRGPTDSYEQYF
TRBV6-6	TRBJ1-6	NA	TRBD1	TGTGCCAGTAAGGAAGGGGGCGTTGGCTCACCCCTCCACTTT	CASKEGGVGSPLHF
TRBV7-2	TRBJ2-2	NA	NA	TGTGCCAGCAGCTTAGCTAGTGTCGGGGAGCTGTTTTTT	CASSLASVGELFF
TRBV2	TRBJ1-5	few	NA	TGTGCCAGCAGTGACAGCCACAATCAGCCCCAGCATTTT	CASSDSHNQPQHF
TRBV19	TRBJ1-4	NA	TRBD1	TGTGCCAGTAGTATAGGGACAGGGACGAATGAAAAACTGTTTTTT	CASSIGTGTNEKLFF
TRBV7-2	TRBJ2-7	NA	NA	TGTGCCAGCAGCAAGAGCTCACTCTCCTACGAGCAGTACTTC	CASSKSSLSYEQYF
TRBV5-1	TRBJ2-1	once	TRBD1	TGCGCCAGCAGGCACACCGGGACAGGGAGGAATGAGCAGTTCTTC	CASRHTGTGRNEQFF
TRBV19	TRBJ1-5	NA	NA	TGTGCCAGTAGCGAGCAGGCCAATCAGCCCCAGCATTTT	CASSEQANQPQHF
TRBV28	TRBJ2-7	NA	TRBD1	TGTGCCAGCAGTGGGACAGGGTATGGCTACGAGCAGTACTTC	CASSGTGYGYEQYF
TRBV7-9	TRBJ2-7	NA	NA	TGTGCCAGCAGCTTCGGTAGATTCTCCTACGAGCAGTACTTC	CASSFGRFSYEQYF
TRBV11-2	TRBJ2-1	NA	NA	TGTGCCAGCAGCTTAGATTCCCTGAACTATGAGCAGTTCTTC	CASSLDSLNYEQFF
TRBV18	TRBJ2-7	NA	TRBD1	TGTGCCAGCTCACCAAGCACAGGGGGCTACGAGCAGTACTTC	CASSPSTGGYEQYF
TRBV18	TRBJ1-2	NA	NA	TGTGCCAGCACAAATCCGGGGGCCGCGGATGGCTACACCTTC	CASTNPGAADGYTF
TRBV11-2	TRBJ2-7	once	TRBD2	TGTGCCAGCAGCTTAGCTAGCGGGGGAGTAGCCTACGAGCAGTACTTC	CASSLASGGVAYEQYF
TRBV2	TRBJ1-5	NA	NA	TGTGCCAGCAGTGAGGCTGTCAATCAGCCCCAGCATTTT	CASSEAVNQPQHF
TRBV25-1	TRBJ1-1	NA	NA	TGTGCCAGCCGCGGCGGGAACACTGAAGCTTTCTTT	CASRGGNTEAFF
TRBV7-2	TRBJ2-3	NA	NA	TGTGCCAGCAGCTTAGCGCAGGGAGATACGCAGTATTTT	CASSLAQGDTQYF
TRBV5-1	TRBJ2-7	NA	TRBD1	TGCGCCAGCAGCCCTCTGACAGGGAGCGAGCAGTACTTC	CASSPLTGSEQYF
TRBV19	TRBJ1-6	NA	TRBD1	TGTGCCAGTACCCCTCCCGGGACAGGGGTTCGTAATTCACCCCTCCACTTT	CASTPPGTGVRNSPLHF
TRBV7-8	TRBJ2-2	NA	NA	TGTGCCAGCAGCCCGGGGGACTCCCTGAACACCGGGGAGCTGTTTTTT	CASSPGDSLNTGELFF
TRBV6-1	TRBJ2-3	once	NA	TGTGCCAGCAGGGTGGGGTCAGCGGGAGATACGCAGTATTTT	CASRVGSAGDTQYF
TRBV5-1	TRBJ2-3	NA	NA	TGCGCCAGCAGCTTGGCCACGGGGGATACAGATACGCAGTATTTT	CASSLATGDTDTQYF
TRBV7-3	TRBJ2-7	NA	NA	TGTGCCAGCAGTACTCCCTCCTACGAGCAGTACTTC	CASSTPSYEQYF
TRBV7-2	TRBJ2-3	NA	NA	TGTGCCAGCAAATGGATCACAGATACGCAGTATTTT	CASKWITDTQYF
TRBV5-4	TRBJ1-3	once	NA	TGTGCCAGCAGCTCCGGGACCGACTCTGGAAACACCATATATTTT	CASSSGTDSGNTIYF
TRBV29-1	TRBJ2-1	NA	TRBD2	TGCAGCGTAGCGGGACTAGCGGAAACCTACAATGAGCAGTTCTTC	CSVAGLAETYNEQFF
TRBV19	TRBJ1-4	NA	NA	TGTGCCAGTAGTATCCCGGGGGCGAATGAAAAACTGTTTTTT	CASSIPGANEKLFF
TRBV29-1	TRBJ1-1	NA	NA	TGCAGCGCCCAGTGGGGAACAGGGTCGGGCAGGGCTGAAGCTTTCTTT	CSAQWGTGSGRAEAFF
TRBV5-6	TRBJ2-7	NA	TRBD1	TGTGCCAGCAGCTTGGGTTTGTCAGGGGGCTACGAGCAGTACTTC	CASSLGLSGGYEQYF
TRBV5-6	TRBJ1-2	NA	NA	TGTGCCAGCAGCTTTTTGCCGCAGAGTCCTAATGGCTACACCTTC	CASSFLPQSPNGYTF
TRBV6-5	TRBJ2-1	few	TRBD2	TGTGCCAGCAGCGGGAGGGCCTACAATGAGCAGTTCTTC	CASSGRAYNEQFF
TRBV5-8	TRBJ1-6	NA	NA	TGTGCCAGCAGCTTAAGTGTCGGCTCCTATAATTCACCCCTCCACTTT	CASSLSVGSYNSPLHF
TRBV10-3	TRBJ1-5	few	TRBD1	TGTGCCATCAGGTCGGACAGGGGCGGGCAGCCCCAGCATTTT	CAIRSDRGGQPQHF
TRBV5-1	TRBJ2-7	NA	TRBD1	TGCGCCAGCAGCCCAGGGGACAGGCCTAAGAGCTCCTACGAGCAGTACTTC	CASSPGDRPKSSYEQYF
TRBV2	TRBJ1-1	NA	NA	TGTGCCAGCAGCCCCACGGGGGGGACCGAAGCTTTCTTT	CASSPTGGTEAFF
TRBV28	TRBJ2-3	NA	NA	TGTGCCAGCAGTCCCCCCGGGGGACACACAGATACGCAGTATTTT	CASSPPGGHTDTQYF
TRBV9	TRBJ2-7	NA	TRBD1	TGTGCCAGCAGCGTGACAGGGACATCCTACGAGCAGTACTTC	CASSVTGTSYEQYF
TRBV6-5	TRBJ2-5	once	NA	TGTGCCAGCGGAGACTCGGAGACCCAGTACTTC	CASGDSETQYF
TRBV5-4	TRBJ1-2	NA	NA	TGTGCCAGCAGCTTTGACAGCAGAAACTATGGCTACACCTTC	CASSFDSRNYGYTF
TRBV2	TRBJ2-1	NA	TRBD1	TGTGCCAGCAGGAGAGGGACAGGGCCCCTCAATGAGCAGTTCTTC	CASRRGTGPLNEQFF
TRBV4-2	TRBJ2-6	NA	TRBD2	TGTGCCAGCAGCCTGGCGACTAGCGGGGGGGCCTCATCTGGGGCCAACGTCCTGACTTTC	CASSLATSGGASSGANVLTF
TRBV7-2	TRBJ1-1	few	NA	TGTGCCAGCAGCTTAGGGACCTGGGACACTGAAGCTTTCTTT	CASSLGTWDTEAFF
TRBV7-2	TRBJ1-3	NA	NA	TGTGCCAGCAGCTTAGACAGCGGCACCATATATTTT	CASSLDSGTIYF
TRBV28	TRBJ1-6	NA	NA	TGTGCCAGCACCAGGGACCCGTTGGGGAATTCACCCCTCCACTTT	CASTRDPLGNSPLHF
TRBV9	TRBJ2-3	NA	TRBD2	TGTGCCAGCAGCGCGAGACTAGCGGGGACGGGGGCGCAGTATTTT	CASSARLAGTGAQYF